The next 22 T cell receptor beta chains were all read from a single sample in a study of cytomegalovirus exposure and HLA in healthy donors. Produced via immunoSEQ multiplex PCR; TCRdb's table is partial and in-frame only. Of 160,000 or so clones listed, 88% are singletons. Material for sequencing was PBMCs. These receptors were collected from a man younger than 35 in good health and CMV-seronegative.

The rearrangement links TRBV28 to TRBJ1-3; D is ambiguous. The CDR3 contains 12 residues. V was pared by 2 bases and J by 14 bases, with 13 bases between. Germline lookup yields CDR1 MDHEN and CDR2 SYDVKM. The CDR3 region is CASSLVALPLYF. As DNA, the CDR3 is TGTGCCAGCAGTTTAGTAGCCTTACCGCTATATTTT.

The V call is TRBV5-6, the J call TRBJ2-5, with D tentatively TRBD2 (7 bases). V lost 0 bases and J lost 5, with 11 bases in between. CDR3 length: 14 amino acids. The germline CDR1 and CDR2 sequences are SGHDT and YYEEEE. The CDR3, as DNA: TGTGCCAGCAGCTTGGGTGGGGGGGGCGAGACCCAGTACTTC. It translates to CASSLGGGGETQYF.

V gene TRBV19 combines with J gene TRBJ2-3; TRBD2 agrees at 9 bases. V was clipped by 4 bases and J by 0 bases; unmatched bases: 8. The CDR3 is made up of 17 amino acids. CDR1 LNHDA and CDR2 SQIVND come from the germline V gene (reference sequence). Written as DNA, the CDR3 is TGTGCCAGTAGTAACGTCCTGACTAGCGGCAGCACAGATACGCAGTATTTT. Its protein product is CASSNVLTSGSTDTQYF.

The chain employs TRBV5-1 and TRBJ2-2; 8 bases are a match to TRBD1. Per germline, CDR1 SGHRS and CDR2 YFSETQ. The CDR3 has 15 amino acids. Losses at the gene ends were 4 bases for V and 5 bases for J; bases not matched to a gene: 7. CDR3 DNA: TGCGCCAGCAGCACGGGACAGGTTCTGACCGGGGAGCTGTTTTTT. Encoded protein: CASSTGQVLTGELFF.

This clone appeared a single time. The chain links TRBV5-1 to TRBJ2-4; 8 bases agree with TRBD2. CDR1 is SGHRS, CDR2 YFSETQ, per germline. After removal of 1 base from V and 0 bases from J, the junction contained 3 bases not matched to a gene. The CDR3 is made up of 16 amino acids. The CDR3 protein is CASSLNSGTAKNIQYF. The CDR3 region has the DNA TGCGCCAGCAGCTTGAATAGCGGGACAGCCAAAAACATTCAGTACTTC.

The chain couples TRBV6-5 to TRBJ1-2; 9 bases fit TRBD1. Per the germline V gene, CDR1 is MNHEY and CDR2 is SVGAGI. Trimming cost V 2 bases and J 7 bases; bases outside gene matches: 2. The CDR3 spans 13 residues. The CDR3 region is CASSYRTGVGYTF. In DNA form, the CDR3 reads TGTGCCAGCAGTTACAGGACAGGGGTTGGCTACACCTTC.

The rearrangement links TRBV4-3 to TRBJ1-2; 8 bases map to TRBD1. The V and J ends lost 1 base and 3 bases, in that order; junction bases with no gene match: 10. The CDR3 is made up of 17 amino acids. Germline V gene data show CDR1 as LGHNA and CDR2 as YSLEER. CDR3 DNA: TGCGCCAGCAGCCAAGGGATCGTGACAGGGGTCGACTATGGCTACACCTTC. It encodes CASSQGIVTGVDYGYTF.

CDR3 nucleotide sequence: TGTGCCAGCAGCTCCTACTTTCCGGGGGTTCTCACCGGGGAGCTGTTTTTT. Protein: CASSSYFPGVLTGELFF. The gene calls are TRBV7-2 and TRBJ2-2; weak D call: TRBD2 (6 bases). Germline V CDR1 and CDR2: SGHTA, FQGNSA. CDR3 length equals 17 residues. V lost 4 bases and J 4 bases, leaving 19 bases between the germline ends.

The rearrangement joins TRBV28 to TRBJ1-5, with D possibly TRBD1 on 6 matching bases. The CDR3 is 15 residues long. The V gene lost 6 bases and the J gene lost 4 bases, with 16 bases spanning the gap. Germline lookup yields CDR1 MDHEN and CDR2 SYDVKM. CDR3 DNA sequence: TGTGCCAGCAGGGGGGAACAGGGAAGAAATCAGCCCCAGCATTTT. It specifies CASRGEQGRNQPQHF.

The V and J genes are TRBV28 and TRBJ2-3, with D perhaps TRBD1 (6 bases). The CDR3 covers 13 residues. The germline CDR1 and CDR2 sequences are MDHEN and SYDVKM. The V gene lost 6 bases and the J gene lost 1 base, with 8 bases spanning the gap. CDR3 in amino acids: CASRGHGTDTQYF. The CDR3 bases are TGTGCCAGCAGGGGACACGGCACAGATACGCAGTATTTT.

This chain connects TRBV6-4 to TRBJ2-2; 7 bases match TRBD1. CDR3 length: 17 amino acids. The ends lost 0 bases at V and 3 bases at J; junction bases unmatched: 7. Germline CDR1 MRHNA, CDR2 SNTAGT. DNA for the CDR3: TGTGCCAGCAGTGACTCTTGGCTAACAGGGGACACCGGGGAGCTGTTTTTT. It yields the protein CASSDSWLTGDTGELFF.

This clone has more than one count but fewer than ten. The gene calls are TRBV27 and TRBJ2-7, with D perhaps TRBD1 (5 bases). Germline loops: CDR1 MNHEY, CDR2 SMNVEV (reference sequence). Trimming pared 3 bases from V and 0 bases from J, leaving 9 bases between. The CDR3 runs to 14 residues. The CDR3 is CASSLSRGSYEQYF. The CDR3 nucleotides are TGTGCCAGCAGTTTGTCAAGGGGCTCCTACGAGCAGTACTTC.

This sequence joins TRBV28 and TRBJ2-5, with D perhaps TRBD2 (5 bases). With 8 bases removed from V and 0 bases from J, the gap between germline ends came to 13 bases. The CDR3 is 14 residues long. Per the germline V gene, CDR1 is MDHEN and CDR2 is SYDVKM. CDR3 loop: CASDGNQYQETQYF. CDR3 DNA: TGTGCCAGCGACGGGAACCAGTACCAAGAGACCCAGTACTTC.

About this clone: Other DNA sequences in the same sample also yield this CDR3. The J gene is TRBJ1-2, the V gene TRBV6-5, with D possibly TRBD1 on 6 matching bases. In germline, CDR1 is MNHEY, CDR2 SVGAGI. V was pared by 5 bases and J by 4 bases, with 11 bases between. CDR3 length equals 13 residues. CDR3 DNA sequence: TGTGCCAGCAGTCTCGGACAGACCTATGGCTACACCTTC. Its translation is CASSLGQTYGYTF.

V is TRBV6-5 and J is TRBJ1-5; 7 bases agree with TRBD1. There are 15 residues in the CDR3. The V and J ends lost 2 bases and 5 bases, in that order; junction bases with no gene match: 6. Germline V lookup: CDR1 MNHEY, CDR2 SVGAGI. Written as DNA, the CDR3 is TGTGCCAGCAGTTACGCCGGGACAGCTGATCAGCCCCAGCATTTT. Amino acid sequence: CASSYAGTADQPQHF.

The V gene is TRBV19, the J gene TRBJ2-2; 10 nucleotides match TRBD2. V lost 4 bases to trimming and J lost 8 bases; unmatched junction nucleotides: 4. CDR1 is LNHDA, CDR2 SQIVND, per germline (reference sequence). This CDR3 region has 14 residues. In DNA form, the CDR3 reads TGTGCCAGTAGTACGCTAGCGGGGGCTGGGGAGCTGTTTTTT. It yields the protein CASSTLAGAGELFF.

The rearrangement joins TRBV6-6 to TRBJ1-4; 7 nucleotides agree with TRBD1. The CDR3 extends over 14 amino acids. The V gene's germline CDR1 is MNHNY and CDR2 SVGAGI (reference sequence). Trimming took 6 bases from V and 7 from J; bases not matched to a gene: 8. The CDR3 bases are TGTGCCAGCAGAGGGACAGTGGAAGCTGAAAAACTGTTTTTT. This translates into CASRGTVEAEKLFF.

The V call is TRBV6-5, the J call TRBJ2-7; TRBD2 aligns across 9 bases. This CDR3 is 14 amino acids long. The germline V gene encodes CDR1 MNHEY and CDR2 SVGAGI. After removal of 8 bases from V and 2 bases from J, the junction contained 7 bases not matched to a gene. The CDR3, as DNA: TGTGCCAGCCGGCCAGCGGGGGGCACCTACGAGCAGTACTTC. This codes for CASRPAGGTYEQYF.

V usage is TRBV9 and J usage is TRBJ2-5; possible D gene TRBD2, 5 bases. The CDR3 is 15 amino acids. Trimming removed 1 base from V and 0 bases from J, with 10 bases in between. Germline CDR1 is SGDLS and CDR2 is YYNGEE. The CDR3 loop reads CASSVTVAYQETQYF. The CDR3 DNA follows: TGTGCCAGCAGCGTAACTGTAGCGTACCAAGAGACCCAGTACTTC.

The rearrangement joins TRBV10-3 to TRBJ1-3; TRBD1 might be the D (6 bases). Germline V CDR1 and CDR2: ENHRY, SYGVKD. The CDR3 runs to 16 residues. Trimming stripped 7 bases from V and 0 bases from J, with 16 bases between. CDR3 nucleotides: TGTGCCATCAAAAGGACAGTGGGATACTCTGGAAACACCATATATTTT. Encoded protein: CAIKRTVGYSGNTIYF.

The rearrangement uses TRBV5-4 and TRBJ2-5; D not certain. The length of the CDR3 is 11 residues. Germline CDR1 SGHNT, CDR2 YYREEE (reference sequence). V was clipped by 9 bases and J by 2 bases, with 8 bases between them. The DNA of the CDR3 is TGTGCCACCGCGGCGCAAGAGACCCAGTACTTC. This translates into CATAAQETQYF.

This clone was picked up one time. CDR3 in DNA: TGTGCCACTTTACGGGGGGGCACTAACTATGGCTACACCTTC. Its protein product is CATLRGGTNYGYTF. V gene TRBV19 combines with J gene TRBJ1-2; possible D gene TRBD1, 6 bases. The CDR3 has 14 amino acids. V lost 10 bases to trimming and J lost 0 bases, with 15 bases between them. Germline-derived CDR1 and CDR2 are LNHDA and SQIVND (reference sequence).